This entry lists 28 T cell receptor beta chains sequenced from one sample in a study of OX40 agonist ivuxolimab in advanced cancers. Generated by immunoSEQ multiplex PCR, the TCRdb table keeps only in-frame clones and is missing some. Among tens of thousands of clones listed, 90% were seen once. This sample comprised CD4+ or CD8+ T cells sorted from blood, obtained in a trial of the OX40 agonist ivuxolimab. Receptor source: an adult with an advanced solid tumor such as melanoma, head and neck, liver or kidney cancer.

The CDR3 DNA is TGTGCCAGCAGCCAACGGGGGGGCCGAGAGACCCAGTACTTC. Encoded protein: CASSQRGGRETQYF. V usage is TRBV4-2 and J usage is TRBJ2-5, with 8 bases fitting TRBD2. The germline V gene has CDR1 LGHNA and CDR2 YNFKEQ. CDR3 length: 14 residues. The V gene end was trimmed by 2 bases and the J gene end by 4 bases; junction bases not matched to a gene: 3.

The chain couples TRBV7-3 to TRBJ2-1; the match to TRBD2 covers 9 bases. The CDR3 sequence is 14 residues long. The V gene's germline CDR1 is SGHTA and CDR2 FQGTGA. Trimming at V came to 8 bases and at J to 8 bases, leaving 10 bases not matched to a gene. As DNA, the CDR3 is TGTGCCAGCCACTGGGGGACTAGCAAGGATGAGCAGTTCTTC. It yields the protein CASHWGTSKDEQFF.

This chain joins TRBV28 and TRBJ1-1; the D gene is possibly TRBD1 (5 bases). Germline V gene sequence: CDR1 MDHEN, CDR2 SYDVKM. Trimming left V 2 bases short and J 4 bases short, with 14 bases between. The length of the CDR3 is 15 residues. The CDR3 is CASSLLSRESTEAFF. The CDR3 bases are TGTGCCAGCAGTTTACTCTCCAGGGAGAGCACTGAAGCTTTCTTT.

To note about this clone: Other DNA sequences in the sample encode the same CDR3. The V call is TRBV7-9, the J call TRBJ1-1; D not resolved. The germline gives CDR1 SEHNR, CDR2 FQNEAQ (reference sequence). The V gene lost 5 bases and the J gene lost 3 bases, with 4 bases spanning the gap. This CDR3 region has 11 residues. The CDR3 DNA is TGTGCCAGCAGCCCTTACACTGAAGCTTTCTTT. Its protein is CASSPYTEAFF.

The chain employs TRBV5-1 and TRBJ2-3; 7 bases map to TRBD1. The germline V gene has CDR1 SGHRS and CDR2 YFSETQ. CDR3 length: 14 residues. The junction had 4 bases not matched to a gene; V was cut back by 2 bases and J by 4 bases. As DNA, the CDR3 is TGCGCCAGCAGCTTAGTAGGGGGCCCAGATACGCAGTATTTT. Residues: CASSLVGGPDTQYF. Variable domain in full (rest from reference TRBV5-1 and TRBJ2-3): KAGVTQTPRYLIKTRGQQVTLSCSPISGHRSVSWYQQTPGQGLQFLFEYFSETQRNKGNFPGRFSGRQFSNSRSEMNVSTLELGDSALYLCASSLVGGPDTQYFGPGTRLTVL.

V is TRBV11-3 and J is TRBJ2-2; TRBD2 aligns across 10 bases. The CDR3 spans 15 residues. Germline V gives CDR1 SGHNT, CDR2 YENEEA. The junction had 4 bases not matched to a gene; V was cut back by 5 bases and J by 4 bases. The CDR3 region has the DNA TGTGCCAGCAGCAGCGGGAGGGGTGGCACCGGGGAGCTGTTTTTT. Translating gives CASSSGRGGTGELFF.

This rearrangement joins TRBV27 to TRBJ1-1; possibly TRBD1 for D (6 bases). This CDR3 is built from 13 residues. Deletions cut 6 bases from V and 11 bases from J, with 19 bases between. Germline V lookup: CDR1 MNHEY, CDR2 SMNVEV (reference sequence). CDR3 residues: CASRWTAGSQAFF. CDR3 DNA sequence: TGTGCCAGCAGGTGGACAGCTGGGAGTCAGGCTTTCTTT.

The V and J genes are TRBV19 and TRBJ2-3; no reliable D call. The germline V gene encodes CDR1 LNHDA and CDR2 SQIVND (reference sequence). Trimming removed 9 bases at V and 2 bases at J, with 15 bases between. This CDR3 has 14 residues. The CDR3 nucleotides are TGTGCCAGCCGCCGGTTGGCGCTCACAGATACGCAGTATTTT. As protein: CASRRLALTDTQYF.

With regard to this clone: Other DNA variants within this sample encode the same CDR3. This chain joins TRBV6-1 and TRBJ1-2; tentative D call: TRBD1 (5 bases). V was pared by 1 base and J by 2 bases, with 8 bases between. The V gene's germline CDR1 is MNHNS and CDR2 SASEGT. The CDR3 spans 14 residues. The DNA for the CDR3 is TGTGCCAGCAGTGAAGATCCAGGGAACTATGGCTACACCTTC. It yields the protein CASSEDPGNYGYTF.

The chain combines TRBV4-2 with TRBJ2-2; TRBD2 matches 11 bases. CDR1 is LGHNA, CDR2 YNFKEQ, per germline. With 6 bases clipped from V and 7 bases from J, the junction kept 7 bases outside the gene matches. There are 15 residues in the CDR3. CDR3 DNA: TGTGCCAGCAGTCGTAGCGGGAGGGCCGACGGGGAGCTGTTTTTT. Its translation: CASSRSGRADGELFF.

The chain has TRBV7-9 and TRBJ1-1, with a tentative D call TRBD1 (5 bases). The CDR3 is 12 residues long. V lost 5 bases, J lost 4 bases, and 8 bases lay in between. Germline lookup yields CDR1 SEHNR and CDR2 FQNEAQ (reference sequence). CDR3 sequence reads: CASSVDSTEAFF. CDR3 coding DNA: TGTGCCAGCAGCGTCGACAGCACTGAAGCTTTCTTT.

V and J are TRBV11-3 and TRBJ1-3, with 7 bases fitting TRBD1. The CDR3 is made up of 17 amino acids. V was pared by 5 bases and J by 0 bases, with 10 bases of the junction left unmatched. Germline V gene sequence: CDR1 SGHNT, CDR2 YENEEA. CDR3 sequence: CASSPRTGTSSGNTIYF. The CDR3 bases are TGTGCCAGCAGCCCCCGGACAGGCACGAGCTCTGGAAACACCATATATTTT. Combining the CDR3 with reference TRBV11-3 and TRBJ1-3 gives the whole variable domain EAGVVQSPRYKIIEKKQPVAFWCNPISGHNTLYWYLQNLGQGPELLIRYENEEAVDDSQLPKDRFSAERLKGVDSTLKIQPAELGDSAVYLCASSPRTGTSSGNTIYFGEGSWLTVV.

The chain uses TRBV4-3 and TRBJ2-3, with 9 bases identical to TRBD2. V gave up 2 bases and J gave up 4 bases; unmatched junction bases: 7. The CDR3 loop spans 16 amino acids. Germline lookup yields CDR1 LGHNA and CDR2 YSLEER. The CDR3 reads CASSQYRGGAPDTQYF. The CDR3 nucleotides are TGCGCCAGCAGCCAATATCGCGGGGGGGCCCCAGATACGCAGTATTTT.

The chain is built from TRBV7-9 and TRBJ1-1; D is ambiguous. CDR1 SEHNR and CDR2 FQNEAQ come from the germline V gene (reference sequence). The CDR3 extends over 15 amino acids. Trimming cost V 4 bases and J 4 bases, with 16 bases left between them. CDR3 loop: CASSSSGPGLTEAFF. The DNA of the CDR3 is TGTGCCAGCAGCTCCTCGGGCCCCGGGCTCACTGAAGCTTTCTTT. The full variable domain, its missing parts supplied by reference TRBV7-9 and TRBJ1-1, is DTGVSQNPRHKITKRGQNVTFRCDPISEHNRLYWYRQTLGQGPEFLTYFQNEAQLEKSRLLSDRFSAERPKGSFSTLEIQRTEQGDSAMYLCASSSSGPGLTEAFFGQGTRLTVV.

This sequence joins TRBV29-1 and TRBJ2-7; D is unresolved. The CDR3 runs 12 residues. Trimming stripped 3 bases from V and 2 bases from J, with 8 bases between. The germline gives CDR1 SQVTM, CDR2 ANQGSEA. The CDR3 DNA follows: TGCAGCGTTGAGGCCAGAACCTACGAGCAGTACTTC. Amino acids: CSVEARTYEQYF.

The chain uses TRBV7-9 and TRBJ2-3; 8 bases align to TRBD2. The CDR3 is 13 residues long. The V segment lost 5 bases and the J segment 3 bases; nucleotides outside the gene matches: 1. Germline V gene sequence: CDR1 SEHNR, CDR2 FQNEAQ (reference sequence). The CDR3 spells CASSTSGTDTQYF. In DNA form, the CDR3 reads TGTGCCAGCAGCACTAGCGGAACAGATACGCAGTATTTT.

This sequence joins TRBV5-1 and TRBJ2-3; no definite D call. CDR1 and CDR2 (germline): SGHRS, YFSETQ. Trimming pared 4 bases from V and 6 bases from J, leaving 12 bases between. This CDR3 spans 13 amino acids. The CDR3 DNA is TGCGCCAGCAGCCCCCGGCCCGTGGATACGCAGTATTTT. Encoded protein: CASSPRPVDTQYF.

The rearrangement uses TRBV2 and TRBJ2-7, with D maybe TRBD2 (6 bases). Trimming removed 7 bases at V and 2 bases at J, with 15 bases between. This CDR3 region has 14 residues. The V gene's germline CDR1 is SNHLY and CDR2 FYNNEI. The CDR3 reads CASTRDSGTYEQYF. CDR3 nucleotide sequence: TGTGCCAGCACCCGAGATAGCGGCACCTACGAGCAGTACTTC. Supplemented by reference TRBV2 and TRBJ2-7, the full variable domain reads EPEVTQTPSHQVTQMGQEVILRCVPISNHLYFYWYRQILGQKVEFLVSFYNNEISEKSEIFDDQFSVERPDGSNFTLKIRSTKLEDSAMYFCASTRDSGTYEQYFGPGTRLTVT.

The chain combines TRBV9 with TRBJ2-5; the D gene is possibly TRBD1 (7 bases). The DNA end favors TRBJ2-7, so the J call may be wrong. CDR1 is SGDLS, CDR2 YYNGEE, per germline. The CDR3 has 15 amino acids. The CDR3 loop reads CANFGRGGVSYEQYF. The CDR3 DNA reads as TGTGCCAACTTCGGGAGAGGGGGCGTCTCCTACGAGCAGTACTTC.

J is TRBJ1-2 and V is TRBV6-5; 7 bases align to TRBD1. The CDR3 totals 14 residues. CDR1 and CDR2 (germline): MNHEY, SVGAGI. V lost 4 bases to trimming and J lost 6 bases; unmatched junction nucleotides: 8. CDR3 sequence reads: CASSSLLTGHGYTF. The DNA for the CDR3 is TGTGCCAGCAGTTCCCTTTTGACAGGGCATGGCTACACCTTC.

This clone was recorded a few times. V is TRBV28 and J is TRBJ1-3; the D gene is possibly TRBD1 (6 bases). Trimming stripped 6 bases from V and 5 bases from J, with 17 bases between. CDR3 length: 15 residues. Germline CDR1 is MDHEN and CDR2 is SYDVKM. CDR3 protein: CASSSGTTTRNTIYF. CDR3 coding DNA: TGTGCCAGCAGCTCTGGGACAACAACTCGAAACACCATATATTTT.

CDR3 coding DNA: TGTGCCATCAGTGACAGGGGAGCGTCCAAAAACATTCAGTACTTC. Its protein is CAISDRGASKNIQYF. The chain carries TRBV10-3 and TRBJ2-4, with D possibly matching TRBD1 (6 bases). This CDR3 region has 15 residues. Trimming removed 3 bases from V and 2 bases from J, with 11 bases in between. Germline assignment: CDR1 ENHRY and CDR2 SYGVKD.

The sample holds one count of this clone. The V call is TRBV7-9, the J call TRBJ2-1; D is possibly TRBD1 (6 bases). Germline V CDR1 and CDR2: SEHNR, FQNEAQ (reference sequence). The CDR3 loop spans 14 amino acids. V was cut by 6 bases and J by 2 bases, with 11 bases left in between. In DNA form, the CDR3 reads TGTGCCAGCAGTCGGGACACCGCCTACAATGAGCAGTTCTTC. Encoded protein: CASSRDTAYNEQFF.

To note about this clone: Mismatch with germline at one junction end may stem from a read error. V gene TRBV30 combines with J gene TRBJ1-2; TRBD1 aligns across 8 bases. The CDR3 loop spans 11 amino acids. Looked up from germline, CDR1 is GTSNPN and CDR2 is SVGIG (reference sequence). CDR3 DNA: TGTGCCTGGAGACATGGGACAGGCAAGAGCTTC. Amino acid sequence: CAWRHGTGKSF.

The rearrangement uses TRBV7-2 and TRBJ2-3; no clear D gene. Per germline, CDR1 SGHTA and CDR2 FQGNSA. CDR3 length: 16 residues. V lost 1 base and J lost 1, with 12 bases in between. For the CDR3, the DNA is TGTGCCAGCAGCTTAGGGGTTAGTATGGGCACAGATACGCAGTATTTT. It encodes CASSLGVSMGTDTQYF.

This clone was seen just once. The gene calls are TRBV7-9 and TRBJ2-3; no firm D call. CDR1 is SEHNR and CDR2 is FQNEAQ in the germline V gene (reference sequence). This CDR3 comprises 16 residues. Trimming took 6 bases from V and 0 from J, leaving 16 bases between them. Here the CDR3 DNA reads TGTGCCAGCAGTCTTGGGAACAGCCATAGCACAGATACGCAGTATTTT. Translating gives CASSLGNSHSTDTQYF.

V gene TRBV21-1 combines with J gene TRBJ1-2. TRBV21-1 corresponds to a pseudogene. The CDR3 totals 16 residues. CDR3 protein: CASSKAWVRGNYGYTF. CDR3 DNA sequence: TGTGCCAGCAGCAAAGCGTGGGTGCGGGGTAACTATGGCTACACCTTC.

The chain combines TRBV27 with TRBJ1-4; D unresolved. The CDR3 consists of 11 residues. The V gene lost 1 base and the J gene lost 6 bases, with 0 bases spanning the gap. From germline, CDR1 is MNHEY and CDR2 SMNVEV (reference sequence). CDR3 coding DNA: TGTGCCAGCAGTTTATATGAAAAACTGTTTTTT. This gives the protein CASSLYEKLFF.